These 20 T cell receptor beta chains share one sample of origin, sequenced in a study of CD8+CD57+ T cells in acquired aplastic anemia. Genomic DNA served as template for TCR beta VDJ and CDR3 profiling. TCRdb itself ran the reads through MiXCR, one entry per CDR3 protein. The sample lists around 150,000 distinct CDR3 sequences, 71% occurring once. Selection for sequencing was limited to patients who had shown CD8+CD57+ cell expansion by flow cytometry. Sequenced input: sorted CD4+, CD8+, or CD8+CD57+ T cells (not recorded which) from PBMCs. These receptors were collected from a human donor with aplastic anemia.

This clonotype was observed once. The genes are TRBV20-1 and TRBJ1-2; D not certain. The CDR3 extends over 14 amino acids. V shed 5 bases and J shed 4 bases, with 17 bases lying between them. Per germline, CDR1 DFQATT and CDR2 SNEGSKA (reference sequence). As DNA, the CDR3 is TGCAGTGCTTCTAGGGAGGGAGGTCTCTATGGCTACACCTTC. Residues: CSASREGGLYGYTF.

This clonotype appeared many times. The chain recombines TRBV2 with TRBJ1-3, with 8 bases aligning to TRBD1. J lost 0 bases, V lost 7 bases, and 5 bases had no gene match. The CDR3 is 15 residues long. Germline V gene sequence: CDR1 SNHLY, CDR2 FYNNEI. CDR3 region: CASKGQAISGNTIYF. CDR3 in DNA: TGTGCCAGCAAGGGACAGGCTATCTCTGGAAACACCATATATTTT.

The chain joins TRBV9 to TRBJ2-7; TRBD1 agrees at 10 bases. The CDR3 totals 13 residues. Germline values: CDR1 SGDLS, CDR2 YYNGEE. The V gene end was trimmed by 5 bases and the J gene end by 4 bases; junction bases not matched to a gene: 3. The CDR3 DNA is TGTGCCAGCAGTGTGGACAGGGGGTACGAGCAGTACTTC. As protein: CASSVDRGYEQYF.

This clonotype was observed at least ten times. The genes are TRBV9 and TRBJ2-3; 16 bases align to TRBD2. Germline lookup yields CDR1 SGDLS and CDR2 YYNGEE. This CDR3 has 19 residues. After removal of 2 bases from V and 2 bases from J, the junction contained 8 bases not matched to a gene. CDR3 nucleotide sequence: TGTGCCAGCAGCGTCCACGCCGGGACTAGCGGGGGGGACACAGATACGCAGTATTTT. Translating gives CASSVHAGTSGGDTDTQYF.

Notes on this clonotype: No conserved phenylalanine or tryptophan ends this CDR3, so it is likely a read error. No DNA is shown, since the ends of the CDR3 on it are uncertain; the CDR3 is the one TCRdb lists. The rearrangement uses TRBV6-4 and TRBJ2-5. Termini included, the CDR3 measures 11 amino acids. CDR1 MRHNA and CDR2 SNTAGT come from the germline V gene. The CDR3: CASSDSEGRYN.

Only one count was recorded for this clonotype. The chain employs TRBV6-5 and TRBJ1-2, with D maybe TRBD1 (5 bases). There are 14 residues in the CDR3. The ends were cut back, 5 bases at V and 4 bases at J, with 14 bases in the middle. Germline V gene data show CDR1 as MNHEY and CDR2 as SVGAGI. Here the CDR3 DNA reads TGTGCCAGCAGTGCCCGGGACGGTCTCTATGGCTACACCTTC. It translates to CASSARDGLYGYTF.

The V call is TRBV7-9, the J call TRBJ1-2, with a weak D call TRBD1 (5 bases). V gave up 2 bases and J gave up 4 bases, with 14 bases separating them. The CDR3 runs 15 residues. CDR1 and CDR2 from the germline V gene are SEHNR and FQNEAQ (reference sequence). CDR3 bases: TGTGCCAGCAGCTTAACTCCGACAGCGTCCTATGGCTACACCTTC. This codes for CASSLTPTASYGYTF. Full variable domain (remainder filled in from reference TRBV7-9 and TRBJ1-2): DTGVSQNPRHKITKRGQNVTFRCDPISEHNRLYWYRQTLGQGPEFLTYFQNEAQLEKSRLLSDRFSAERPKGSFSTLEIQRTEQGDSAMYLCASSLTPTASYGYTFGSGTRLTVV.

Here the CDR3 reads CSVPGQQNNSPLHF. CDR3 DNA: TGCAGTGTTCCGGGACAGCAAAATAATTCACCCCTCCACTTT. The chain employs TRBV20-1 and TRBJ1-6, with TRBD1 matching over 7 bases. Germline V gene data show CDR1 as DFQATT and CDR2 as SNEGSKA (reference sequence). The CDR3 has 14 amino acids. The J segment lost 5 bases and the V segment lost 7 bases, leaving 8 bases of the junction unmatched.

This clonotype has at least ten counts. The chain uses TRBV20-1 and TRBJ2-1; 8 bases map to TRBD2. Germline V gene lookup returns CDR1 DFQATT and CDR2 SNEGSKA (reference sequence). V lost 0 bases to trimming and J lost 6 bases; unmatched junction nucleotides: 10. The CDR3 runs 16 residues. The CDR3 DNA is TGCAGTGCTAGAGATCTGGGTAGCGGGGACCGCAATGAGCAGTTCTTC. It codes for CSARDLGSGDRNEQFF.

This clonotype was detected only a few times. The chain has TRBV20-1 and TRBJ2-5; 10 bases fit TRBD2. V lost 0 bases and J lost 4; bases outside the gene matches: 2. Per the germline V gene, CDR1 is DFQATT and CDR2 is SNEGSKA (reference sequence). The CDR3 covers 14 residues. The CDR3 bases are TGCAGTGCTAGAGACCCTAGCGGGGGAGAGACCCAGTACTTC. Residues: CSARDPSGGETQYF.

The V and J genes are TRBV29-1 and TRBJ2-3, with 10 positions matching TRBD2. Germline lookup yields CDR1 SQVTM and CDR2 ANQGSEA. This CDR3 contains 15 residues. The V and J ends lost 1 base and 6 bases, in that order; junction bases with no gene match: 7. In nucleotides, the CDR3 is TGCAGCGTTGAAGCAGCGGGAGGGCCAATGGATACGCAGTATTTT. Its protein product is CSVEAAGGPMDTQYF.

The chain recombines TRBV7-2 with TRBJ2-3; 8 nucleotides line up with TRBD2. The germline gives CDR1 SGHTA, CDR2 FQGNSA. The CDR3 covers 16 residues. V lost 1 base and J lost 1; bases outside the gene matches: 4. The CDR3 is CASSLDPAGGTDTQYF. Written as DNA, the CDR3 is TGTGCCAGCAGCTTAGATCCAGCGGGGGGCACAGATACGCAGTATTTT.

V is TRBV19 and J is TRBJ1-1; D is possibly TRBD1 (6 bases). CDR3 length equals 15 residues. Germline CDR1 and CDR2: LNHDA and SQIVND (reference sequence). Between the trimmed V and J ends, which lost 7 bases and 4 bases, there was a span of 19 bases. As DNA, the CDR3 is TGTGCCAGTATGACAAGGGGGGCCGGGAGCACTGAAGCTTTCTTT. It encodes CASMTRGAGSTEAFF.

This clonotype was recorded many times. The rearrangement joins TRBV2 to TRBJ2-5, with unresolved D. The CDR3 spans 10 residues. V was shortened by 1 base and J by 6 bases, with 0 bases between the two germline ends. Germline CDR1 reads SNHLY; CDR2 reads FYNNEI. The CDR3 bases are TGTGCCAGCAGTGAAGAGACCCAGTACTTC. Amino acids: CASSEETQYF.

The chain carries TRBV6-5 and TRBJ2-2; unclear D gene. The CDR3 loop spans 13 amino acids. V shed 2 bases and J shed 6 bases, with 7 bases lying between them. Germline CDR1 and CDR2: MNHEY and SVGAGI. The CDR3: CASSYIVSGELFF. The CDR3 bases are TGTGCCAGCAGTTACATCGTCTCCGGGGAGCTGTTTTTT.

This clonotype has only one observation. The rearrangement uses TRBV7-8 and TRBJ2-3, with 13 positions matching TRBD2. CDR1 and CDR2 from the germline V gene are SGHVS and FQNEAQ. This CDR3 is built from 16 residues. V lost 4 bases to trimming and J lost 2 bases; unmatched junction nucleotides: 3. Written as DNA, the CDR3 is TGTGCCAGCAGCTCCGGGACTAGCGGGGTCACAGATACGCAGTATTTT. Translated, it gives CASSSGTSGVTDTQYF.

This clonotype was counted between two and nine times. A much larger clone differs from this one at a single base, so this may be a read error. The CDR3 ends on some other residue instead of the conserved phenylalanine or tryptophan, so this is likely a read error. The chain joins TRBV11-1 to TRBJ2-7; no reliable D call. This CDR3 spans 11 amino acids. Germline lookup yields CDR1 SGHAT and CDR2 FQDESV (reference sequence). Deletions cut 6 bases from V and 1 base from J, with 4 bases between. The CDR3 DNA reads TGTGCCAGCAGTGTTTCCTACGAGCAGTACCTC. Translated: CASSVSYEQYL.

This chain links TRBV7-2 with TRBJ2-3; 9 positions match TRBD1. Per the germline V gene, CDR1 is SGHTA and CDR2 is FQGNSA. The CDR3 totals 14 residues. With V trimmed by 5 bases and J by 9 bases, 9 bases remained unmatched. The CDR3 spells CASSPRTGEDTQYF. CDR3 in DNA: TGTGCCAGCAGCCCACGGACAGGGGAGGACACGCAGTATTTT.

The J gene is TRBJ2-5, the V gene TRBV7-6; D call uncertain. This CDR3 contains 13 residues. Germline V CDR1 and CDR2: SGHVS, FNYEAQ. Trimming took off 6 bases at V and 4 bases at J, with 12 bases between the two ends. The DNA of the CDR3 is TGTGCCAGCAGTAGAGACCGATTAGAGACCCAGTACTTC. Its translation: CASSRDRLETQYF. Full variable domain (outside the CDR3, taken from reference TRBV7-6 and TRBJ2-5): GAGVSQSPRYKVTKRGQDVALRCDPISGHVSLYWYRQALGQGPEFLTYFNYEAQQDKSGLPNDRFSAERPEGSISTLTIQRTEQRDSAMYRCASSRDRLETQYFGPGTRLLVL.

The rearrangement uses TRBV2 and TRBJ1-4; perhaps TRBD1 as D (6 bases). Trimming left V 5 bases short and J 4 bases short, with 11 bases between. The germline CDR1 and CDR2 sequences are SNHLY and FYNNEI. This CDR3 region has 14 residues. The DNA for the CDR3 is TGTGCCAGCAGTCTCGGACAGTTTAATGAAAAACTGTTTTTT. Translating it yields CASSLGQFNEKLFF.